This T cell receptor beta chain was sequenced in a study of blood T cell repertoires in COVID-19. Trimming removed 2 bases at V and 2 bases at J, with 6 bases between. Germline V lookup: CDR1 LGHDT, CDR2 YNNKEL (reference sequence). This CDR3 spans 13 amino acids. TCRdb keeps only in-frame clones here, not all; method: immunoSEQ multiplex PCR. Among about 44,000 clones, 92% were seen once, and the ten largest hold around 12%. This TCR was recovered from a human donor in a cohort sampled during active COVID-19. Sequenced sample: peripheral blood. V and J are TRBV3-1 (or the pseudogene TRBV3-2) and TRBJ1-2; perhaps TRBD1 as D (5 bases). Here the CDR3 DNA reads TGTGCCAGCAGCCAAAAGGGGAACTATGGCTACACCTTC. The encoded protein is CASSQKGNYGYTF.